What follows is one T cell receptor beta chain and its context. What it recognizes is unknown. Ipilimumab, 1 mg/kg, started 14 to 28 days after autologous transplant. Patients received nivolumab 3 mg/kg at weeks 1, 4, 7, 10, then fortnightly to week 26. This sample stems from a study of ipilimumab plus nivolumab after autologous stem cell transplantation. Overall study results and limits: TCR repertoire, Treg phenotype and gut microbiota reportedly support more study of this approach.

The germline gives CDR1 LGHNA, CDR2 YSLEER. The junction had 9 bases not matched to a gene; V was cut back by 1 base and J by 8 bases. The CDR3 has 16 amino acids. Assay: immunoSEQ multiplex PCR; the TCRdb copy retains only in-frame clones and omits some. The sample lists about 17,000 clones, about 80% occurring once. This specimen was PBMCs, taken in a trial of ipilimumab plus nivolumab as post-transplant consolidation. This chain connects TRBV4-3 to TRBJ2-1, with 9 bases aligning to TRBD2. The clonotype comes from a male donor with diffuse large B-cell lymphoma. The CDR3 DNA reads as TGCGCCAGCAGCCAAGGGGCTAGCGGGATCCTCGATGAGCAGTTCTTC. This sequence encodes CASSQGASGILDEQFF.